This TCR beta chain was profiled in a study of blood T cell repertoires in COVID-19. Germline lookup yields CDR1 SGHRS and CDR2 YFSETQ. J was trimmed by 8 bases and V by 0 bases; bases with no gene match: 8. The length of the CDR3 is 15 residues. The repertoire was sequenced with immunoSEQ multiplex PCR; TCRdb's copy has only in-frame clones and lacks some. Here the sample spans about 110,000 clones, over 65% being singletons. The receptor's source is an elderly woman with acute or convalescent COVID-19. Input material: peripheral blood. The chain couples TRBV5-1 to TRBJ2-1, with 7 bases aligning to TRBD1. Here the CDR3 reads CASSLAGTARDEQFF. The CDR3 bases are TGCGCCAGCAGCTTGGCCGGGACAGCCCGCGATGAGCAGTTCTTC.